Sequencing of this TCR beta chain was carried out in a study of cytomegalovirus exposure and HLA in healthy donors. CDR3 length: 16 amino acids. Trimming removed 1 base at V and 1 base at J, with 13 bases between. Germline loops: CDR1 LNHNV, CDR2 YYDKDF (reference sequence). 13 Jbeta primers and 60 Vbeta primers were used for the PCR. Some clones are missing from TCRdb's copy, which holds only in-frame ones; the method was immunoSEQ multiplex PCR. Its clone listing holds some 31,000 clones. Points from the study as a whole: The study put 150 to 200 TCR beta chains on its list as cytomegalovirus-associated. Later on, an analysis tied about 17,000 TCR beta sequences to HLA alleles at 0.05 false discovery rate. Most observed TCR sequences were rare, whereas some public TCRs were detected in many donors.

On this clone itself: Its antigen is unidentified.

The sequencing sample was made of PBMCs. V usage is TRBV15 and J usage is TRBJ1-1; perhaps TRBD1 as D (5 bases). The receptor comes from a woman in her 40s in good health and CMV-seropositive. Here the CDR3 DNA reads TGTGCCACCAGCAGAGGGTTACGCGGACAGAACACTGAAGCTTTCTTT. Translation gives CATSRGLRGQNTEAFF.